One and the same sample provided the 13 T cell receptor beta chains below, sequenced in a study of PD-1 blockade in classical Hodgkin lymphoma. The repertoire was sequenced with immunoSEQ multiplex PCR; TCRdb's copy has only in-frame clones and lacks some. The sample has about 9,100 clones; about 70% are singletons. Autologous stem cell transplantation was followed by relapse in every patient, and brentuximab vedotin exposure varied. Magnetic negative selection purified CD4+ T cells from thawed PBMCs. Sequencing used CD4+ T cells from blood, obtained at baseline. These TCRs come from a human donor with classical Hodgkin lymphoma.

This clone was observed once. The chain recombines TRBV9 with TRBJ2-3; D is possibly TRBD1 (5 bases). This CDR3 contains 14 residues. Between the trimmed V and J ends, which lost 8 bases and 4 bases, there was a span of 17 bases. The germline V gene has CDR1 SGDLS and CDR2 YYNGEE. This CDR3 is CARGPNSGADTQYF. CDR3 nucleotides: TGTGCCAGGGGGCCTAATTCTGGAGCAGATACGCAGTATTTT.

The V call is TRBV7-8, the J call TRBJ2-7; 11 nucleotides line up with TRBD2. The CDR3 sequence is 17 residues long. Per the germline V gene, CDR1 is SGHVS and CDR2 is FQNEAQ. V lost 2 bases to trimming and J lost 3 bases; unmatched junction nucleotides: 9. The CDR3 region is CASSLSSRTSGFYEQYF. The CDR3 region has the DNA TGTGCCAGCAGCTTATCATCCCGGACTAGCGGGTTCTACGAGCAGTACTTC.

This clone occurred a few times. The CDR3 here is CASSGRTGSGSTDTQYF. DNA of the CDR3: TGTGCCAGCAGCGGACGGACGGGTAGCGGGAGCACAGATACGCAGTATTTT. The chain joins TRBV7-9 to TRBJ2-3; 7 bases are a match to TRBD2. Trimming removed 5 bases from V and 0 bases from J; junction bases left unmatched: 11. The CDR3 runs 17 residues. CDR1 and CDR2 (germline): SEHNR, FQNEAQ (reference sequence).

The chain couples TRBV7-9 to TRBJ2-3; D is uncertain. V was cut by 6 bases and J by 2 bases, with 24 bases left in between. This CDR3 has 18 residues. Germline V gene lookup returns CDR1 SEHNR and CDR2 FQNEAQ (reference sequence). The CDR3 spells CASRLYEGRPFVTDTQYF. DNA of the CDR3: TGTGCCAGCAGACTATATGAAGGTCGGCCCTTTGTCACAGATACGCAGTATTTT. Based on the CDR3 plus reference TRBV7-9 and TRBJ2-3, the full variable domain is DTGVSQNPRHKITKRGQNVTFRCDPISEHNRLYWYRQTLGQGPEFLTYFQNEAQLEKSRLLSDRFSAERPKGSFSTLEIQRTEQGDSAMYLCASRLYEGRPFVTDTQYFGPGTRLTVL.

This clone showed up just a few times. The CDR3 nucleotides read TGTGCCAGCAGTTACTCGAGGGGCTCCTATGGCTACACCTTC. This codes for CASSYSRGSYGYTF. The rearrangement joins TRBV6-5 to TRBJ1-2; possible D gene TRBD1, 5 bases. Trimming shortened V by 0 bases and J by 4 bases, and 9 bases separated the two germline ends. The V gene's germline CDR1 is MNHEY and CDR2 SVGAGI. CDR3 length: 14 residues.

This chain joins TRBV2 and TRBJ2-7; 9 nucleotides align to TRBD2. V gave up 1 base and J gave up 2 bases; unmatched junction bases: 3. CDR3 length equals 15 residues. CDR1 is SNHLY, CDR2 FYNNEI, per germline. The DNA of the CDR3 is TGTGCCAGCAGTGAAGTTAGCGGGGGTACCTACGAGCAGTACTTC. It encodes CASSEVSGGTYEQYF.

This clone has just a few counts. The V call is TRBV19, the J call TRBJ2-1; 8 nucleotides line up with TRBD2. The V gene end was trimmed by 6 bases and the J gene end by 2 bases; junction bases not matched to a gene: 9. The CDR3 consists of 16 residues. The germline V gene encodes CDR1 LNHDA and CDR2 SQIVND (reference sequence). The CDR3 sequence is CASRKESGRTYNEQFF. The CDR3 DNA sequence: TGTGCCAGTAGAAAAGAGAGCGGGAGAACCTACAATGAGCAGTTCTTC.

The DNA for the CDR3 is TGTGCCAGCGGGGGGGCTGTCTATGGCTACACCTTC. Amino acid sequence: CASGGAVYGYTF. The chain combines TRBV7-8 with TRBJ1-2; the D gene is possibly TRBD1 (6 bases). CDR3 length: 12 residues. The germline gives CDR1 SGHVS, CDR2 FQNEAQ. V lost 8 bases to trimming and J lost 4 bases, with 11 bases between them.

The chain joins TRBV5-1 to TRBJ2-1; tentatively, D is TRBD2 (5 bases). Between the trimmed V and J ends, which lost 4 bases and 10 bases, there was a span of 15 bases. The CDR3 contains 13 residues. The germline gives CDR1 SGHRS, CDR2 YFSETQ. The CDR3 sequence: CASSADSTGEQFF. Written as DNA, the CDR3 is TGCGCCAGCAGCGCGGATTCTACGGGGGAGCAGTTCTTC.

The chain has TRBV5-6 and TRBJ2-5; D possibly corresponds to TRBD2 (7 bases). Between the trimmed V and J ends, which lost 2 bases and 6 bases, there was a span of 17 bases. Germline CDR1 SGHDT, CDR2 YYEEEE. The CDR3 extends over 15 amino acids. CDR3 DNA: TGTGCCAGCAGCTTCACAAGGGGGGAGGGACAGACCCAGTACTTC. Its translation: CASSFTRGEGQTQYF.

The chain employs TRBV10-3 and TRBJ2-6, with D possibly being TRBD2 (6 bases). Germline CDR1 ENHRY, CDR2 SYGVKD. The CDR3 is 14 residues long. Between the trimmed V and J ends, which lost 8 bases and 2 bases, there was a span of 10 bases. The CDR3 loop reads CAIPREAGANVLTF. CDR3 sequence (DNA): TGTGCCATCCCCAGGGAGGCTGGGGCCAACGTCCTGACTTTC.

The CDR3 sequence is CASSDSFGGSDEQFF. The CDR3, as DNA: TGTGCCAGCAGTGACTCGTTCGGCGGGAGTGATGAGCAGTTCTTC. The chain uses TRBV6-4 and TRBJ2-1, with TRBD2 identical over 7 bases. Germline V gene data show CDR1 as MRHNA and CDR2 as SNTAGT. The CDR3 loop spans 15 amino acids. V lost 0 bases and J lost 8; bases outside the gene matches: 7.

The CDR3 DNA follows: TGCGCCAGCAGCAAAGGGACCGCGGTGTTGGAGACCCAGTACTTC. Translated, it gives CASSKGTAVLETQYF. The J gene is TRBJ2-5, the V gene TRBV5-1; either TRBD1 or TRBD2 may fit D (5 bases each). V lost 4 bases to trimming and J lost 5 bases, with 18 bases between them. The CDR3 totals 15 residues. Germline loops: CDR1 SGHRS, CDR2 YFSETQ.